These T cell receptor beta chains were read from a single sample in a study of T cell repertoires in cytomegalovirus infection. Their recognized antigens are unknown. TCRdb re-derived calls from the reads in MiXCR, one entry per CDR3 protein. The repertoire consists of about 920,000 distinct CDR3 sequences, with around 32% occurring once and the leading ten covering more than 13%. The source material was cultured CD8+ T cells from PBMCs, sampled from culture after CMV antigen stimulation. Receptor source: a human donor in good health (CMV status not recorded). Some clones in this sample may be carry-over from other donors' samples. Each CDR3 is given with its conserved first and last residue.

V gene,J gene,CDR3 protein
TRBV28,TRBJ2-1,CASSLTSAGPQYNEQFF
TRBV27,TRBJ1-3,CASAGVAGNTIYF
TRBV4-1,TRBJ1-3,CASSQEPTRIHSGNTIYF
TRBV29-1,TRBJ1-6,CSVETGEDSPLHF
TRBV5-1,TRBJ2-4,CASSLESGGPVRNIQYF
TRBV15,TRBJ2-5,CVTSRDRASQETQYF
TRBV25-1,TRBJ2-5,CASRYRGDETQYF
TRBV7-9,TRBJ2-3,CASSPDHRDTDTQYF
TRBV7-3,TRBJ2-1,CASSISGTGDYNEQFF
TRBV6-6,TRBJ1-5,CASSYPTRVDRGDQPQHF
TRBV4-3,TRBJ1-4,CASSQVGAPQGIRKLFF
TRBV2,TRBJ2-3,CASYLLAGGPSLGTDTQYF
TRBV7-9,TRBJ2-1,CASSLGSGAHNEQFF
TRBV7-2,TRBJ2-1,CASSLAQEGYNEQFF
TRBV28,TRBJ2-5,CASSAGYQETQYF
TRBV27,TRBJ2-1,CASSSLAGEYNEQFF
TRBV7-6,TRBJ1-3,CASSTPLTGSGNTIYF
TRBV19,TRBJ1-5,CASSSTRTGDQPQHF
TRBV7-9,TRBJ2-3,CASSFLGQGVTDTQYF
TRBV27,TRBJ2-1,CASGWGEDEQFF
TRBV5-1,TRBJ2-7,CASSLEHYEQYF
TRBV7-9,TRBJ2-1,CASSGGRGDYNEQFF
TRBV27,TRBJ2-2,CASSAWDAGELFF
TRBV3-1,TRBJ1-5,CASSQKGVGNQPQHF
TRBV19,TRBJ1-6,CASSPFGSLTSPLHF
TRBV5-5,TRBJ2-5,CACPGPSGGTQYF
TRBV9,TRBJ2-2,CASSTEWTPTSITGELFF
TRBV20-1,TRBJ1-4,CSARFPGGGEKLFF
TRBV7-9,TRBJ1-1,CASRTDIMGEAFF
TRBV7-9,TRBJ2-2,CASRPPGPGTGELFF
TRBV15,TRBJ2-3,CATSRPSSDTQYF
TRBV29-1,TRBJ2-2,CSVEVSSEATGELFF
TRBV7-9,TRBJ2-7,CASRSGTTYEQYF
TRBV15,TRBJ2-1,CATERGLGDEQFF
TRBV6-1,TRBJ2-1,CALRQTYNEQFF
TRBV6-1,TRBJ1-1,CASRPGLHTEAFF
TRBV20-1,TRBJ2-1,CSARTSGEMVYNEQFF
TRBV6-6,TRBJ2-7,CASRPTGTGVYEQYF
TRBV2,TRBJ2-3,CASRPPGTSVFTDTQYF
TRBV6-2/TRBV6-3,TRBJ2-3,CASSSRDVGHLTDTQYF
TRBV15,TRBJ1-2,CATSRATIRDAKGYGYTF
TRBV11-2,TRBJ2-1,CASSRSVGLAGDPPLDEQFF
TRBV7-9,TRBJ1-2,CAVLGQGNGYTF
TRBV7-9,TRBJ1-5,CASSLSGRPQHF
TRBV19,TRBJ1-2,CASRTIYGYTF
TRBV6-5,TRBJ2-2,CASSYASSGHGELFF